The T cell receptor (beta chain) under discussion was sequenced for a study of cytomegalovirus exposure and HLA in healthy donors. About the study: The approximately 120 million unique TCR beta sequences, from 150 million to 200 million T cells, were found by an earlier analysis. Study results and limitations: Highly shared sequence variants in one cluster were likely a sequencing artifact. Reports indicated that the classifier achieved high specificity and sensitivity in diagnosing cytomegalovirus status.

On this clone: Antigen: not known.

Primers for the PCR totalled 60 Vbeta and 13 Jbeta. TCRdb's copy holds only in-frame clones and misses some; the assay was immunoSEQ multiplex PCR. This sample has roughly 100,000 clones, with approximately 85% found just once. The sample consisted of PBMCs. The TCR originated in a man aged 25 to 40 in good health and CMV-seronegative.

The CDR3 loop is CASSPHASLEQYF. The CDR3 DNA sequence: TGCGCCAGCAGCCCCCATGCTAGCCTCGAGCAGTACTTC. The chain employs TRBV4-3 and TRBJ2-5; TRBD2 is a possible D gene (5 bases). Gene TRBJ2-7 matches the end of the DNA better, so the J call may be wrong. Germline lookup yields CDR1 LGHNA and CDR2 YSLEER. This CDR3 comprises 13 residues.